This TCR beta chain appears in the sequencing data of a study of identical twins. Study-level results: For out-of-frame beta sequences, excess twin sharing was weaker. Models underestimated TCR alpha sharing (out-of-frame) in monozygotic twins. Carriage of fewer insertions was seen in abundant cord blood beta clonotypes, whereas memory repertoires showed none.

Every one of the donors was a healthy Caucasian. This clonotype was observed a handful of times. The antigen is not known. TCRdb re-called the 5' RACE reads through MiXCR, storing one row per CDR3 protein. The sample includes approximately 1.8 million distinct CDR3 sequences, around 29% of them seen just once. The CDR3 sequence is 15 residues long. From germline, CDR1 is SGHTA and CDR2 FQGNSA. V lost 5 bases to trimming and J lost 2 bases; unmatched junction nucleotides: 5. The chain employs TRBV7-2 and TRBJ2-2; the match to TRBD2 covers 7 bases. Sequencing input: cord blood. This TCR derives from a newborn girl in good health. The CDR3 sequence: CASSLTSVNTGELFF. CDR3 coding DNA: TGTGCCAGCAGCCTTACTAGCGTTAACACCGGGGAGCTGTTTTTT.